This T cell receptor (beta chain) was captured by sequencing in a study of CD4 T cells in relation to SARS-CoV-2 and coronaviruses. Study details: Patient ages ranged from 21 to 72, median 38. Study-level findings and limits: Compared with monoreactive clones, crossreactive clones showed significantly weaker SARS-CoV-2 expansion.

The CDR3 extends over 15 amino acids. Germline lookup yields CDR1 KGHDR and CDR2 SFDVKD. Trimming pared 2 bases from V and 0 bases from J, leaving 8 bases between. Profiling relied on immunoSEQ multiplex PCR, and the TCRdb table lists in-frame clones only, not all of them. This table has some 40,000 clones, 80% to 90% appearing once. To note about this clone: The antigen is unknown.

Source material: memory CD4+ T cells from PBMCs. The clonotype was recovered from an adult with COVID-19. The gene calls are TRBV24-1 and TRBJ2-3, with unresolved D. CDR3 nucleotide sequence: TGTGCCACCAGTGATTACAGAGCTAGCACAGATACGCAGTATTTT. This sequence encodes CATSDYRASTDTQYF.